Each of the 16 T cell receptor beta chains below was sequenced from the same sample in a study of blood T cell repertoires in COVID-19. The assay was immunoSEQ multiplex PCR, and TCRdb's table has in-frame clones only and misses some. The table has 300,000 to 350,000 clones, more than 70% seen once. The sequenced sample consisted of peripheral blood. The receptors derive from a woman aged 60-75 years with COVID-19, enrolled during active disease.

This clone showed up just once. The chain couples TRBV4-1 to TRBJ1-2; D perhaps matches TRBD1 (5 bases). Trimming pared 3 bases from V and 4 bases from J, leaving 9 bases between. The CDR3 loop spans 13 amino acids. The germline V gene encodes CDR1 MGHRA and CDR2 YSYEKL. CDR3 sequence: CASSQRGGYGYTF. As DNA, the CDR3 is TGCGCCAGCAGCCAGCGGGGGGGCTATGGCTACACCTTC.

The gene calls are TRBV19 and TRBJ1-5; possible D gene TRBD1, 5 bases. The CDR3 loop spans 15 amino acids. V was pared by 7 bases and J by 2 bases, with 15 bases between. CDR1 and CDR2 (germline): LNHDA, SQIVND (reference sequence). The CDR3, as DNA: TGTGCCAGTAAGCGGGACGAGGGAGGCAATCAGCCCCAGCATTTT. Encoded protein: CASKRDEGGNQPQHF.

The chain combines TRBV6-6 with TRBJ1-4; D gene unclear. This CDR3 is 15 amino acids long. The germline V gene encodes CDR1 MNHNY and CDR2 SVGAGI (reference sequence). V lost 2 bases to trimming and J lost 7 bases, with 14 bases between them. The CDR3 region is CASSYGSVEGEKLFF. The CDR3 DNA reads TGTGCCAGCAGTTACGGGTCAGTCGAGGGTGAAAAACTGTTTTTT.

In its sample, this clone was seen once. The genes are TRBV11-2 and TRBJ2-5; a weak D match, TRBD1 (5 bases). Germline V CDR1 and CDR2: SGHAT, FQNNGV. Between the trimmed V and J ends, which lost 5 bases and 5 bases, there was a span of 15 bases. The CDR3 has 14 residues. The CDR3 reads CASSPRQGGETQYF. CDR3 nucleotide sequence: TGTGCCAGCAGCCCGCGCCAGGGTGGCGAGACCCAGTACTTC. The full variable domain, with the rest looked up from reference TRBV11-2 and TRBJ2-5, is EAGVAQSPRYKIIEKRQSVAFWCNPISGHATLYWYQQILGQGPKLLIQFQNNGVVDDSQLPKDRFSAERLKGVDSTLKIQPAKLEDSAVYLCASSPRQGGETQYFGPGTRLLVL.

In regard to this clone: In the same sample, other DNA sequences code for this CDR3. The chain's CDR3 is CASRGQGYNEQFF. Here the CDR3 DNA reads TGTGCCAGCAGAGGACAGGGCTACAATGAGCAGTTCTTC. This chain connects TRBV6-5 to TRBJ2-1; 8 bases match TRBD1. V dropped 6 bases and J dropped 3; count of bases not matched to a gene: 1. This CDR3 is built from 13 residues. Per germline, CDR1 MNHEY and CDR2 SVGAGI.

The V call is TRBV6-4, the J call TRBJ2-2; D unresolved. Trimming took off 4 bases at V and 7 bases at J, with 10 bases between the two ends. This CDR3 has 13 residues. Germline V gene sequence: CDR1 MRHNA, CDR2 SNTAGT. The CDR3 DNA is TGTGCCAGCAGTGCCGAGACTGGCGGGGAGCTGTTTTTT. Residues: CASSAETGGELFF.

The rearrangement joins TRBV4-2 to TRBJ2-6; D is undetermined. Germline lookup yields CDR1 LGHNA and CDR2 YNFKEQ. V was cut by 4 bases and J by 1 base, with 8 bases left in between. The CDR3 is 15 residues long. The CDR3 coding sequence is TGTGCCAGCAGCCCCGGTCGATCTGGGGCCAACGTCCTGACTTTC. Encoded protein: CASSPGRSGANVLTF.

The DNA for the CDR3 is TGCGCCAGCAGCCCGGGGGACAGGGGACAAACTAACTATGGCTACACCTTC. Translated, it gives CASSPGDRGQTNYGYTF. The chain recombines TRBV5-1 with TRBJ1-2; TRBD1 matches 10 bases. V lost 4 bases to trimming and J lost 0 bases; unmatched junction nucleotides: 9. The CDR3 is 17 amino acids. The V gene's germline CDR1 is SGHRS and CDR2 YFSETQ.

The V call is TRBV15, the J call TRBJ2-1, with D unresolved. V was shortened by 1 base and J by 9 bases, with 7 bases between the two germline ends. The germline gives CDR1 LNHNV, CDR2 YYDKDF (reference sequence). The CDR3 loop spans 12 amino acids. CDR3 loop: CATSRGESEQFF. In DNA, the CDR3 is TGTGCCACCAGCAGAGGAGAGTCTGAGCAGTTCTTC.

The J gene is TRBJ1-1, the V gene TRBV10-3; D is unresolved. V shed 0 bases and J shed 0 bases, with 14 bases lying between them. CDR3 size: 17 residues. Germline V gene sequence: CDR1 ENHRY, CDR2 SYGVKD. Written as DNA, the CDR3 is TGTGCCATCAGTGAGTCGATCCTTGCCAGTATGAACACTGAAGCTTTCTTT. This gives the protein CAISESILASMNTEAFF.

The chain uses TRBV25-1 and TRBJ1-3, with TRBD1 as a possible D gene (5 bases). Germline V gene sequence: CDR1 MGHDK, CDR2 SYGVNS. The CDR3 is made up of 15 amino acids. V lost 4 bases and J 0 bases, leaving 10 bases between the germline ends. In DNA form, the CDR3 reads TGTGCCAGCAGTGCCCGACAGAGCTCTGGAAACACCATATATTTT. Residues: CASSARQSSGNTIYF.

The chain has TRBV9 and TRBJ1-1; 8 nucleotides line up with TRBD1. In germline, CDR1 is SGDLS, CDR2 YYNGEE. Trimming removed 2 bases from V and 0 bases from J; junction bases left unmatched: 9. This CDR3 has 17 residues. DNA of the CDR3: TGTGCCAGCAGCGTTGACCCTGACAGGGGTATGAACACTGAAGCTTTCTTT. Translating gives CASSVDPDRGMNTEAFF.

The rearrangement joins TRBV4-1 to TRBJ1-2; possible D gene TRBD1, 5 bases. CDR1 and CDR2 from the germline V gene are MGHRA and YSYEKL. V shed 0 bases and J shed 3 bases, with 20 bases lying between them. This CDR3 contains 18 residues. The CDR3 DNA reads as TGCGCCAGCAGCCAAGAAGGAATTCTCGGCAGGGCGGACTATGGCTACACCTTC. This codes for CASSQEGILGRADYGYTF.

As for this clone: Other DNA variants within this sample encode the same CDR3. The chain joins TRBV5-1 to TRBJ1-1, with 7 bases lining up with TRBD1. The V and J ends lost 4 bases and 4 bases, in that order; junction bases with no gene match: 7. The germline V gene encodes CDR1 SGHRS and CDR2 YFSETQ. This CDR3 is built from 14 residues. The CDR3 region has the DNA TGCGCCAGCAGCCAGGGGGTCGGGGGCACTGAAGCTTTCTTT. It is translated as CASSQGVGGTEAFF.

The chain combines TRBV7-9 with TRBJ2-7, with D perhaps matching TRBD1 (6 bases). From germline, CDR1 is SEHNR and CDR2 FQNEAQ (reference sequence). This CDR3 has 14 residues. Trimming removed 8 bases from V and 0 bases from J, with 14 bases in between. The CDR3 DNA is TGTGCCAGCCTAAAGGACAGTCTCTCCTACGAGCAGTACTTC. Residues: CASLKDSLSYEQYF.

The rearrangement uses TRBV15 and TRBJ2-5; D may be TRBD2 (6 bases). Germline V gene lookup returns CDR1 LNHNV and CDR2 YYDKDF (reference sequence). This CDR3 comprises 16 residues. V lost 1 base and J 5 bases, leaving 17 bases between the germline ends. Here the CDR3 DNA reads TGTGCCACCAGCAGAGGGTGGGTCGGCGGGGTGGAGACCCAGTACTTC. Encoded protein: CATSRGWVGGVETQYF.